This T cell receptor (beta chain) was recorded in a study of cytomegalovirus exposure and HLA in healthy donors. The CDR3 spans 15 residues. V was cut by 5 bases and J by 4 bases, with 15 bases left in between. CDR1 and CDR2 from the germline V gene are SGHTA and FQGNSA. 13 Jbeta primers and 60 Vbeta primers were used for the PCR. The assay was immunoSEQ multiplex PCR, and TCRdb's table has in-frame clones only and misses some. The sample shows 150,000 to 200,000 clones, over 60% of them seen only once. The TCR comes from a woman in her forties in good health and CMV-seronegative. Source material: PBMCs. The chain uses TRBV7-2 and TRBJ2-1, with no clear D. The CDR3 DNA follows: TGTGCCAGCAGCCCCCCCGGGTTGGGTTACAATGAGCAGTTCTTC. Protein product: CASSPPGLGYNEQFF.